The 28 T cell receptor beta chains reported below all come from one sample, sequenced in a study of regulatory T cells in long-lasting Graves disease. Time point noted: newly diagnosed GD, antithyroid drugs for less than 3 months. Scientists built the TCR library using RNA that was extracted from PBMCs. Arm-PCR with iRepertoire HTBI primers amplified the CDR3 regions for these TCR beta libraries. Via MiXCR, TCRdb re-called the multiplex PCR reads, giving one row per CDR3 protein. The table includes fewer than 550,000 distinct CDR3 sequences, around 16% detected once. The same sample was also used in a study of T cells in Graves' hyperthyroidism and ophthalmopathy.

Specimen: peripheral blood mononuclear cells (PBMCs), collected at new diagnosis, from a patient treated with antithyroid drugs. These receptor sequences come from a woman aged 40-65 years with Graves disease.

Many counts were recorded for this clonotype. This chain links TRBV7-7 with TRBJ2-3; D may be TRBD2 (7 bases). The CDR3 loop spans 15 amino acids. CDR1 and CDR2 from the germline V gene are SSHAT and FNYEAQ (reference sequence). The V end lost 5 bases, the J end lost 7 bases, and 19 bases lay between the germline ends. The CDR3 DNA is TGTGCCAGCAGCCAGTGGGAGGGGGTCTCAAATACGCAGTATTTT. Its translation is CASSQWEGVSNTQYF.

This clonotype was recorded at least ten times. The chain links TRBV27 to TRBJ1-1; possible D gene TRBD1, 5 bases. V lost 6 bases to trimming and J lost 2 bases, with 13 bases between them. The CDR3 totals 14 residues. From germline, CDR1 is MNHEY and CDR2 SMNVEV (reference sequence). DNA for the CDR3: TGTGCCAGCAGAGAGGAGAGGGGTAACACTGAAGCTTTCTTT. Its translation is CASREERGNTEAFF.

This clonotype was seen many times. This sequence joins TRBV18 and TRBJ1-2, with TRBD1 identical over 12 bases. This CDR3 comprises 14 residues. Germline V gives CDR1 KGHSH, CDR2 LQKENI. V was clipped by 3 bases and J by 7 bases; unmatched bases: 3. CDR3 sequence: CASSPGTGGVGYTF. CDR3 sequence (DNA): TGTGCCAGCTCACCCGGGACAGGGGGCGTTGGCTACACCTTC.

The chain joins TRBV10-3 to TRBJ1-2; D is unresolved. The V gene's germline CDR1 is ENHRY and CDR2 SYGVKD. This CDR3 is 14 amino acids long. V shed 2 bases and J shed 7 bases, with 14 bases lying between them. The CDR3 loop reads CAISEPGGNGGYTF. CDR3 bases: TGTGCCATCAGTGAGCCTGGAGGGAATGGTGGCTACACCTTC.

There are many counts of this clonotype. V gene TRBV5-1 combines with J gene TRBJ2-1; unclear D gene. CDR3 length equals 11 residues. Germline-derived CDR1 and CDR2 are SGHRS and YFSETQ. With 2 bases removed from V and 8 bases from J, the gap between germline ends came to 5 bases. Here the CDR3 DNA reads TGCGCCAGCAGCTTAGCTGATGAGCAGTTCTTC. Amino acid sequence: CASSLADEQFF.

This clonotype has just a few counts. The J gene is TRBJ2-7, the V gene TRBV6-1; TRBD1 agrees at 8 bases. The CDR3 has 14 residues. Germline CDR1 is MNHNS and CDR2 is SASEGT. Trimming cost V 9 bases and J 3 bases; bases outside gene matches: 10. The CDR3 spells CASFRQGLYYEQYF. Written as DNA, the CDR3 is TGTGCCAGTTTCAGACAGGGGTTGTACTACGAGCAGTACTTC.

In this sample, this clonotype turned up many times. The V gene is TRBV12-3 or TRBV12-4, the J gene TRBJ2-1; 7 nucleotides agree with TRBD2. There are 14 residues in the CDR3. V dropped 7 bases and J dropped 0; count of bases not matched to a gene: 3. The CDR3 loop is CASTGGGSYNEQFF. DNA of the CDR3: TGTGCCAGCACAGGCGGGGGCTCCTACAATGAGCAGTTCTTC.

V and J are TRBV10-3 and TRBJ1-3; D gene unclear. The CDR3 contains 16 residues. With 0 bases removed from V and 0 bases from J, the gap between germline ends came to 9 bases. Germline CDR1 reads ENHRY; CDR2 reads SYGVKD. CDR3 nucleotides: TGTGCCATCAGTGAGTCTACACCTAACTCTGGAAACACCATATATTTT. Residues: CAISESTPNSGNTIYF.

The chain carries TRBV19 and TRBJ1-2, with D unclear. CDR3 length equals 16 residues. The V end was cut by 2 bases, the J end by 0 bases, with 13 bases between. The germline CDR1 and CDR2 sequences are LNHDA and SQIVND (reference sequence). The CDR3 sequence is CASSIMASRSNYGYTF. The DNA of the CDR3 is TGTGCCAGTAGTATAATGGCCAGCCGATCTAACTATGGCTACACCTTC. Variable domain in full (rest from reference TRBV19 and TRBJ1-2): DGGITQSPKYLFRKEGQNVTLSCEQNLNHDAMYWYRQDPGQGLRLIYYSQIVNDFQKGDIAEGYSVSREKKESFPLTVTSAQKNPTAFYLCASSIMASRSNYGYTFGSGTRLTVV.

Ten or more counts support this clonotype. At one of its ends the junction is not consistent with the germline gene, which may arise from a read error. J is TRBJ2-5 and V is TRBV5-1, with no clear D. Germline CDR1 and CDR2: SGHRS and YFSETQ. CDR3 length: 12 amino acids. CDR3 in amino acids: CASSLVQETQYF. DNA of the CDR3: TGTGCCAGCAGCTTAGTCCAAGAGACCCAGTACTTC.

CDR3 protein: CSARDGSNYGYTF. CDR3 in DNA: TGCAGTGCTAGAGATGGCAGTAACTATGGCTACACCTTC. This chain uses TRBV20-1 with TRBJ1-2, with D unresolved. The CDR3 contains 13 residues. The germline V and J ends were trimmed by 0 bases and 1 base, with 6 bases remaining between them. Germline CDR1 DFQATT, CDR2 SNEGSKA (reference sequence).

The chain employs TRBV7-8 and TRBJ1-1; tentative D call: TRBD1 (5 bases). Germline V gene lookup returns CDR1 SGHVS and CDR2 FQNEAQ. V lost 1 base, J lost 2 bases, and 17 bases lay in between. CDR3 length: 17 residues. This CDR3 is CASSLGVLGQINTEAFF. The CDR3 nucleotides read TGTGCCAGCAGCTTAGGAGTGTTGGGGCAGATAAACACTGAAGCTTTCTTT.

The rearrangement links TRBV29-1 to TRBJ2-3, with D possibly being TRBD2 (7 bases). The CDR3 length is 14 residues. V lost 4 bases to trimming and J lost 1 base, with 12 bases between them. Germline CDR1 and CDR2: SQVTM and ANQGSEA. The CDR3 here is CSVGGGGGTDTQYF. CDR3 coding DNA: TGCAGCGTTGGGGGAGGGGGGGGCACAGATACGCAGTATTTT.

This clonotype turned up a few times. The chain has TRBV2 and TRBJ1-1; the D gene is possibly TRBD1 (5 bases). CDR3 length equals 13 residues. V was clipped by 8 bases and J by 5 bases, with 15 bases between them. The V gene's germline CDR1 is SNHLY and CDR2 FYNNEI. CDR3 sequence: CASSTARATEAFF. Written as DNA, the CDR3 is TGTGCCAGCTCCACGGCCAGGGCGACTGAAGCTTTCTTT.

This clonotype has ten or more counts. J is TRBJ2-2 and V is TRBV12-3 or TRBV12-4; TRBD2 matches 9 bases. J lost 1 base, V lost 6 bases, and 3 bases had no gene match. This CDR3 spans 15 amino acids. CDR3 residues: CASRKLAGNTGELFF. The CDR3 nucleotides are TGTGCCAGCAGAAAACTAGCGGGGAACACCGGGGAGCTGTTTTTT.

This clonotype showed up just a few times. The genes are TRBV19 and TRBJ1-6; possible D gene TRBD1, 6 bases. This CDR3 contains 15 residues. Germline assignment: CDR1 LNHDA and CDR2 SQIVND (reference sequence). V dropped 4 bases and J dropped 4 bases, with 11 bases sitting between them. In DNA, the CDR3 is TGTGCCAGTAGTACGAGGACAGAGTATAATTCACCCCTCCACTTT. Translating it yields CASSTRTEYNSPLHF.

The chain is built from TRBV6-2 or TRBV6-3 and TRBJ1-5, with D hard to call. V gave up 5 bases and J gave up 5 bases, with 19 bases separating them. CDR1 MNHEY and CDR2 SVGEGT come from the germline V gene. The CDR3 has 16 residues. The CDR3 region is CASSDGGRQSHQPQHF. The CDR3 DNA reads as TGTGCCAGCAGTGACGGAGGGCGCCAAAGCCATCAGCCCCAGCATTTT.

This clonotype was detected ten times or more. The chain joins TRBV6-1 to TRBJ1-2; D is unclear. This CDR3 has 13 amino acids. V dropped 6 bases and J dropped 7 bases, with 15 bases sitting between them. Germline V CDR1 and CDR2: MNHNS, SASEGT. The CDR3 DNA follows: TGTGCCAGCAGACGGGATGGAGGAAGTGGCTACACCTTC. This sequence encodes CASRRDGGSGYTF.

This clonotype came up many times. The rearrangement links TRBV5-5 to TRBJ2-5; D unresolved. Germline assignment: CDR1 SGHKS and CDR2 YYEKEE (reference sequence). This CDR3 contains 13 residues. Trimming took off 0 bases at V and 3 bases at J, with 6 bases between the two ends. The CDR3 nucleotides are TGTGCCAGCAGCTTGGGTGGGGAAGAGACCCAGTACTTC. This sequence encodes CASSLGGEETQYF.

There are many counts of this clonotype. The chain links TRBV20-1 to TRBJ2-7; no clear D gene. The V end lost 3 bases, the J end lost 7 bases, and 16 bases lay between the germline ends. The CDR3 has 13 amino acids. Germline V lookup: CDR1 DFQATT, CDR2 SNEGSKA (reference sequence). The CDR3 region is CSASSRDTREQYF. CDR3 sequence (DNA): TGCAGTGCTAGTAGTCGAGACACACGGGAGCAGTACTTC.

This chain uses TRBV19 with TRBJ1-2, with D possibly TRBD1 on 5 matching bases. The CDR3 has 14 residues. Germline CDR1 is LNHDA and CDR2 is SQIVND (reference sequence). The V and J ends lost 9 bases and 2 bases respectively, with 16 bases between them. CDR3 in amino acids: CASKLGRGNYGYTF. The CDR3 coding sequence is TGTGCCAGCAAGTTAGGGAGGGGCAACTATGGCTACACCTTC.

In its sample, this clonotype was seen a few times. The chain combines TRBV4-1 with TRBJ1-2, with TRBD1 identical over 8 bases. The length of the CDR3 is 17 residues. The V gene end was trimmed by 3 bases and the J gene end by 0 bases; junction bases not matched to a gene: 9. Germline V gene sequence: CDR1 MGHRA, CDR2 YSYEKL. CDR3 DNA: TGCGCCAGCAGCCAGAACGCATGGACAGGGACTAACTATGGCTACACCTTC. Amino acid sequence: CASSQNAWTGTNYGYTF.

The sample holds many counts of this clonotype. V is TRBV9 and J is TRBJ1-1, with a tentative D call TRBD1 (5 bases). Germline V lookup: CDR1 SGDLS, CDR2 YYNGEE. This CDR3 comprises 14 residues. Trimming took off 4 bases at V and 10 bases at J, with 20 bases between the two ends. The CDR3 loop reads CASSQEGGAGGAFF. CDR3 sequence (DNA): TGTGCCAGCAGCCAAGAGGGAGGGGCGGGCGGAGCTTTCTTT. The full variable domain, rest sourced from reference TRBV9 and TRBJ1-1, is DSGVTQTPKHLITATGQRVTLRCSPRSGDLSVYWYQQSLDQGLQFLIQYYNGEERAKGNILERFSAQQFPDLHSELNLSSLELGDSALYFCASSQEGGAGGAFFGQGTRLTVV.

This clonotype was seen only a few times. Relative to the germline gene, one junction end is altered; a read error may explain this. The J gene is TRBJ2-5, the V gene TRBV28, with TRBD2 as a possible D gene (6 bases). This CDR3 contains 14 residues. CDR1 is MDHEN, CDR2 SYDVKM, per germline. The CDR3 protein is CASGLGGGKETQYF. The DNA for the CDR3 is TGTGCCAGCGGTTTAGGCGGAGGGAAAGAGACCCAGTACTTC. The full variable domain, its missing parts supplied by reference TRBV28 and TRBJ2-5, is DVKVTQSSRYLVKRTGEKVFLECVQDMDHENMFWYRQDPGLGLRLIYFSYDVKMKEKGDIPEGYSVSREKKERFSLILESASTNQTSMYLCASGLGGGKETQYFGPGTRLLVL.

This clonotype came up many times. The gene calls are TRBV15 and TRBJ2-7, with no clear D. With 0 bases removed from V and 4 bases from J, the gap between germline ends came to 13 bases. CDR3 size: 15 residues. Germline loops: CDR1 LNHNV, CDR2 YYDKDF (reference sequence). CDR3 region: CATSRDPSGSYEQYF. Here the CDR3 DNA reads TGTGCCACCAGCAGAGATCCCAGTGGTAGTTACGAGCAGTACTTC.

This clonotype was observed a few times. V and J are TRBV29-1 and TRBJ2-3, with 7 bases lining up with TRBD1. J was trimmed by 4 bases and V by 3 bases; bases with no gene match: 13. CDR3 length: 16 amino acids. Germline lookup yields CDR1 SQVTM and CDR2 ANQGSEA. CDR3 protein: CSVDARQGRRADTQYF. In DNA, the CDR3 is TGCAGCGTTGACGCCCGACAGGGAAGACGGGCAGATACGCAGTATTTT.

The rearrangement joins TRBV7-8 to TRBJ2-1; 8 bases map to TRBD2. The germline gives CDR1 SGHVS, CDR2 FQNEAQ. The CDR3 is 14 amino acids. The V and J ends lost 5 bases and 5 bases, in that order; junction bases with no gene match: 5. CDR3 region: CASSVSSGNNEQFF. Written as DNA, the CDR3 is TGTGCCAGCAGCGTCAGTAGCGGGAACAATGAGCAGTTCTTC.

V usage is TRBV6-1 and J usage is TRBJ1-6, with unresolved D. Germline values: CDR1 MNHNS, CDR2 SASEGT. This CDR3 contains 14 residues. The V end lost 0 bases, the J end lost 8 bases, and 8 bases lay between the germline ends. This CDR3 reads CASSEAALYSPLHF. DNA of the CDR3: TGTGCCAGCAGTGAAGCGGCCCTTTATTCACCCCTCCACTTT.